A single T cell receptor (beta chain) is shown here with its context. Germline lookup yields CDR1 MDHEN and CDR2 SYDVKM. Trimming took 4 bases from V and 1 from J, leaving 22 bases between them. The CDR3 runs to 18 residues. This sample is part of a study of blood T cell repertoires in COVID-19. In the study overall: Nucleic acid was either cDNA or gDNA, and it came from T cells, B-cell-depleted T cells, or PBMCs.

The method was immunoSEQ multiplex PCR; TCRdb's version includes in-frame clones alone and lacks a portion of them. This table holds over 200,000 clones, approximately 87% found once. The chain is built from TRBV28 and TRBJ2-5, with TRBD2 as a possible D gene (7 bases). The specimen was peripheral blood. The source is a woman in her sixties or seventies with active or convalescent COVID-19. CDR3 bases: TGTGCCAGCAGTTACCCTCGGGGGGCCCGAGGTCCCCAAGAGACCCAGTACTTC. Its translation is CASSYPRGARGPQETQYF.